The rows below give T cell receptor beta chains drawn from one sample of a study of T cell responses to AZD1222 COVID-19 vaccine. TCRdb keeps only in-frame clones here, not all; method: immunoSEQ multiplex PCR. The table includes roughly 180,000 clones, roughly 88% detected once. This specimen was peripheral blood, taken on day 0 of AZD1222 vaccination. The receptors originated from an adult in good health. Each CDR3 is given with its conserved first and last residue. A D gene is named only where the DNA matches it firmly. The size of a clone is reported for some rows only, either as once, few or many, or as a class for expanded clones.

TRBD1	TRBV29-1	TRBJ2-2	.	CSVDLRGRGTGELFF	TGCAGCGTTGATTTAAGGGGGCGTGGGACCGGGGAGCTGTTTTTT
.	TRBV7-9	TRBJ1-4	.	CASSLEGASEKLFF	TGTGCCAGCAGCTTAGAGGGCGCGAGTGAAAAACTGTTTTTT
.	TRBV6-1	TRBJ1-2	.	CASSEGTDGYTF	TGTGCCAGCAGTGAAGGGACAGATGGCTACACCTTC
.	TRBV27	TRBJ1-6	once	CASSPSTPLYSPLHF	TGTGCCAGCAGTCCAAGCACGCCCCTTTATTCACCCCTCCACTTT
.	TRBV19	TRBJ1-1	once	CATSGITEAFF	TGTGCCACTTCAGGGATTACTGAAGCTTTCTTT
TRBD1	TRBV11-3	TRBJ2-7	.	CASSSGQAPYEQYF	TGTGCCAGCAGCTCGGGACAGGCCCCCTACGAGCAGTACTTC
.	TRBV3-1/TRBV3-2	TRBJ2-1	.	CASSRVRHGEINEQFF	TGTGCCAGCAGTCGCGTAAGACACGGGGAGATCAATGAGCAGTTCTTC
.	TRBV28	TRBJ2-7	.	CASSFHLDWGEYEQYF	TGTGCCAGCAGTTTCCATCTCGACTGGGGGGAATACGAGCAGTACTTC
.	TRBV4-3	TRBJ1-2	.	CASSQDQGSIAYGYTF	TGCGCCAGCAGCCAAGATCAGGGGTCTATTGCCTATGGCTACACCTTC
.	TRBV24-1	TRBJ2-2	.	CATSDPTGTQNTGELFF	TGTGCCACCAGTGACCCGACCGGGACCCAGAACACCGGGGAGCTGTTTTTT
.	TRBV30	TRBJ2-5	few	CAWTRPLRETQYF	TGTGCCTGGACTCGACCGCTCAGGGAGACCCAGTACTTC
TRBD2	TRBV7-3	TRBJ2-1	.	CASSPRAGGLNSYNEQFF	TGTGCCAGCAGCCCCCGAGCGGGGGGCTTAAACTCCTACAATGAGCAGTTCTTC
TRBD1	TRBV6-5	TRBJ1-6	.	CASSTDRGLDSPLHF	TGTGCCAGCAGCACCGACAGGGGTCTCGATTCACCCCTCCACTTT
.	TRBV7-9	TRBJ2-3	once	CASRRQDSTDTQYF	TGTGCCAGCAGACGACAGGATAGCACAGATACGCAGTATTTT
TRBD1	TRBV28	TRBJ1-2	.	CASSYLDRGLFGYTF	TGTGCCAGCAGCTATTTGGACAGGGGGCTGTTCGGCTACACCTTC
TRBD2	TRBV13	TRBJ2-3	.	CASSFTSGASTDTQYF	TGTGCCAGCAGCTTTACTAGCGGGGCGAGCACAGATACGCAGTATTTT
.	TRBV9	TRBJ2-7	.	CASSDTDGEQYF	TGTGCCAGCAGCGATACCGACGGCGAGCAGTACTTC
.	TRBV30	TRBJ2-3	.	CAWSGGPIEGLTDTQYF	TGTGCCTGGAGTGGGGGCCCCATTGAGGGGCTGACGGATACGCAGTATTTT
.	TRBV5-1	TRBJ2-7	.	CASSRPGQAYEQYF	TGCGCCAGCAGCAGACCGGGACAAGCCTACGAGCAGTACTTC
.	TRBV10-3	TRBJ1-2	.	CAISLGYYGYTF	TGTGCCATCAGTCTTGGTTACTATGGCTACACCTTC
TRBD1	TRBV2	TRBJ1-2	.	CASSRTGVGGYTF	TGTGCCAGCAGTCGAACAGGGGTGGGAGGCTACACCTTC
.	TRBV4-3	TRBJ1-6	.	CASSRLGGLMSSPLHF	TGCGCCAGCAGCCGCCTAGGGGGGTTGATGAGTTCACCCCTCCACTTT
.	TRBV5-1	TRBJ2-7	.	CASSLTWTDEQYF	TGCGCCAGCAGCTTGACCTGGACGGACGAGCAGTACTTC
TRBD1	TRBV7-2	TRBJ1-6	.	CASSLAKGQGVDF	TGTGCCAGCAGCTTAGCTAAGGGACAGGGGGTAGACTTT
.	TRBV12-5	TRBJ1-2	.	CASGLDPRGGYGYTF	TGTGCTAGTGGTTTGGACCCTCGTGGGGGCTATGGCTACACCTTC